The present T cell receptor beta chain was sequenced within a study of blood T cell repertoires in COVID-19. Across the study: The United States, Italy and Spain supplied acute and convalescent COVID-19 samples. PBMCs, B-cell-depleted T cells, or T cells provided the cDNA or gDNA that made up the material.

Data came from immunoSEQ multiplex PCR; TCRdb stores just in-frame clones and leaves some out. The sample shows some 150,000 clones, over 65% of them seen only once. The length of the CDR3 is 13 residues. In germline, CDR1 is LNHDA, CDR2 SQIVND (reference sequence). V lost 5 bases and J lost 9; bases outside the gene matches: 7. Ages ranged from roughly 18 to 100 years, with residence in about 24 US areas. Cohort 3 recovery required two negative PCRs, clearance, or symptom resolution. Input material: PBMCs or T cells enriched from blood (not recorded which). This sequence was found in a woman between 45 and 65 years old who had recovered from COVID-19. The chain combines TRBV19 with TRBJ1-5; the match to TRBD1 covers 7 bases. CDR3 loop: CASSVDRAMPQHF. The CDR3 DNA sequence: TGTGCCAGTAGTGTCGACAGGGCGATGCCCCAGCATTTT.